Shown below are 7 T cell receptor beta chains from a single sample sequenced in a study of cytomegalovirus exposure and HLA in healthy donors. PCR employed 60 Vbeta and 13 Jbeta primers. Only in-frame clones appear in the TCRdb table, and some are missing; sequencing was by immunoSEQ multiplex PCR. The sample carries some 120,000 clones, roughly 76% recorded once. Sample: PBMCs. The receptors were gathered from a woman aged 50 to 60 in good health and CMV-seronegative.

As regards this clone: An end of the junction differs from the germline gene, which may be a read error. The V and J genes are TRBV7-9 and TRBJ2-2; 10 bases fit TRBD1. The CDR3 runs 16 residues. From germline, CDR1 is SEHNR and CDR2 FQNEAQ (reference sequence). The CDR3: CSSSYAGTGDTGELFF. The CDR3 DNA reads TGTTCCAGCAGCTACGCCGGGACAGGGGACACCGGGGAGCTGTTTTTT. Full variable domain (missing parts from reference TRBV7-9 and TRBJ2-2): DTGVSQNPRHKITKRGQNVTFRCDPISEHNRLYWYRQTLGQGPEFLTYFQNEAQLEKSRLLSDRFSAERPKGSFSTLEIQRTEQGDSAMYLCSSSYAGTGDTGELFFGEGSRLTVL.

This chain joins TRBV5-6 and TRBJ1-5, with no clear D. The germline CDR1 and CDR2 sequences are SGHDT and YYEEEE. Trimming shortened V by 1 base and J by 7 bases, and 21 bases separated the two germline ends. CDR3 length: 17 amino acids. CDR3 amino acids: CASSLREGLLMAQPQHF. In nucleotides, the CDR3 is TGTGCCAGCAGCTTGAGGGAGGGCCTCCTGATGGCACAGCCCCAGCATTTT.

The rearrangement links TRBV19 to TRBJ2-3, with 9 bases aligning to TRBD1. V was clipped by 3 bases and J by 2 bases; unmatched bases: 3. The CDR3 is 15 residues long. The germline gives CDR1 LNHDA, CDR2 SQIVND (reference sequence). The CDR3 loop reads CASSIDRGFTDTQYF. In DNA form, the CDR3 reads TGTGCCAGTAGTATCGACAGGGGGTTCACAGATACGCAGTATTTT.

The chain employs TRBV7-2 and TRBJ2-1; the D is unclear. CDR1 SGHTA and CDR2 FQGNSA come from the germline V gene. CDR3 length: 12 amino acids. V was cut by 6 bases and J by 8 bases, with 11 bases left in between. This CDR3 reads CASRLPPDEQFF. The CDR3, as DNA: TGTGCCAGCAGGTTACCCCCGGATGAGCAGTTCTTC.

This chain connects TRBV15 to TRBJ2-7, with 7 bases lining up with TRBD1. The germline gives CDR1 LNHNV, CDR2 YYDKDF (reference sequence). The ends lost 3 bases at V and 6 bases at J; junction bases unmatched: 8. CDR3 size: 14 residues. In DNA, the CDR3 is TGTGCCACCAGCAGGGACAGGTCTGGACGCGAGCAGTACTTC. The encoded protein is CATSRDRSGREQYF.

This chain connects TRBV30 to TRBJ1-4, with D maybe TRBD1 (6 bases). CDR3 length: 13 residues. The V and J ends lost 8 bases and 3 bases respectively, with 13 bases between them. Germline assignment: CDR1 GTSNPN and CDR2 SVGIG (reference sequence). Written as DNA, the CDR3 is TGTGCCGGAACTGGACAGCCTAATGAAAAACTGTTTTTT. It is translated as CAGTGQPNEKLFF.

V gene TRBV21-1 combines with J gene TRBJ1-5. TRBV21-1 is given as a pseudogene. The CDR3 runs to 14 residues. For the CDR3, the DNA is TGTGCCAGCAGCAAATTACGGGGGAATCAGCCCCAGCATTTT. This codes for CASSKLRGNQPQHF.